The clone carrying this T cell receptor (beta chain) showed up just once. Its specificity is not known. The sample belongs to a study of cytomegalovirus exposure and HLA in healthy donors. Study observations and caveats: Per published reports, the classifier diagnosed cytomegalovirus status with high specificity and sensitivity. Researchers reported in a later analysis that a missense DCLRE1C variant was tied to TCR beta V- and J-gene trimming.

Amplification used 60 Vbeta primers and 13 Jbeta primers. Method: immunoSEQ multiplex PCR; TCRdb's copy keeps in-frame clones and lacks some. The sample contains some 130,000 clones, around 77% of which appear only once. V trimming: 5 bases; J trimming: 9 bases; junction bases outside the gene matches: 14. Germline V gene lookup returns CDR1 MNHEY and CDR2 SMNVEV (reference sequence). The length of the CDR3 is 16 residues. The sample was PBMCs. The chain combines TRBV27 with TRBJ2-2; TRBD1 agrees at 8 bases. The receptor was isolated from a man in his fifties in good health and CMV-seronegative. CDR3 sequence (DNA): TGTGCCAGCAGTCCGAAAACAGGGGGACGCGCCCGGGAGCTGTTTTTT. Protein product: CASSPKTGGRARELFF.